Given below is one TCR beta chain in context. Its antigen remains undetermined. There are no base qualities to consult, and no much larger clone falls within one base. In the prospective study, participants were about 18 to 100 years old, resided in under 30 geographic areas of the United States, and were enrolled through a virtual design. In the prospective study, cohorts were assigned on the basis of participant-reported clinical history obtained from a screening survey and a study questionnaire. In the prospective study, mobile phlebotomists collected whole blood, serum and a nasopharyngeal or oropharyngeal swab from each participant. Prospective study participants could optionally give additional blood draws and questionnaires over a 2-month period. Blood samples from the prospective study were shipped frozen or at room temperature prior to DNA extraction. TCRbeta CDR3 regions were amplified from genomic DNA by means of the immunoSEQ Assay, a bias-controlled multiplex PCR. The paper's processing steps were these. The number of nucleated cells in each sample was estimated by amplification of reference gene primers within the assay. Sequence reads were collapsed and filtered to measure the absolute abundance of every unique TCRbeta CDR3 rearrangement. For each sample, productive Simpson clonality was calculated by taking the square root of Simpson's diversity index across productive rearrangements. Imported from immuneACCESS, the table was reduced by TCRdb to in-frame sequences with V and J called. These copies leave out some clones; in studies compared against another copy, an unresolved V gene accounts for under half, and the cause of the remainder is not known. The DNA gave D and trimming, while V, J and clone size come from that table. For this sample there are under 55,000 clones; 78% appear just once. The top ten hold 5.8% of the sample.

These data originate in a study of blood T cell repertoires in COVID-19 (dated by TCRdb to 2019 to 2021). Looking at the study overall: Collaborator samples came from the United States, Italy and Spain and covered acute and convalescent phases of COVID-19. The material from the prospective study consisted of cDNA or gDNA derived from T cells, B-cell-depleted T cells, or PBMCs. The dataset comprised deeply sampled blood TCRbeta repertoires from subjects exposed to, actively infected with, or recovered from COVID-19. The repertoires were released in a freely available public database meant as a resource for research on the immune response to SARS-CoV-2. The samples were drawn from two sources: the first 160 participants of the ongoing ImmuneRACE study, and 1,000 to 1,500 subjects contributed by 6 global collaborators. A de-identified subject ID, COVID-19 status, age in years and sex were almost always included in the sample metadata. HLA class I and class II types, where available, came from metadata supplied by the sample provider rather than from assay-based typing. The research as a whole found: How much clinical and demographic metadata was included differed by source and by participant, and the metadata was provided uncurated.

Sequenced input: PBMCs or T cells enriched from blood (not recorded which). This clonotype originated in a woman in her forties or fifties with acute COVID-19.

The nucleotides are TGCGCCAGCAGCTATTCCTCCTGGCGGGGGGATAACGAGCAGTACTTC. This yields the protein CASSYSSWRGDNEQYF. The chain is encoded by TRBV5-1 joined to TRBJ2-7; a stretch of 8 junction bases matches TRBD2. Trimmed from V: 3 bases; trimmed from J: 5 bases; junction bases lacking a gene match: 13. CDR1 and CDR2 were assigned from the germline V gene as SGHRS and YFSETQ. From its cysteine to its phenylalanine, the CDR3 spans 16 amino acids. Only CDR3 DNA remains: 48 bases, in frame from the first base.